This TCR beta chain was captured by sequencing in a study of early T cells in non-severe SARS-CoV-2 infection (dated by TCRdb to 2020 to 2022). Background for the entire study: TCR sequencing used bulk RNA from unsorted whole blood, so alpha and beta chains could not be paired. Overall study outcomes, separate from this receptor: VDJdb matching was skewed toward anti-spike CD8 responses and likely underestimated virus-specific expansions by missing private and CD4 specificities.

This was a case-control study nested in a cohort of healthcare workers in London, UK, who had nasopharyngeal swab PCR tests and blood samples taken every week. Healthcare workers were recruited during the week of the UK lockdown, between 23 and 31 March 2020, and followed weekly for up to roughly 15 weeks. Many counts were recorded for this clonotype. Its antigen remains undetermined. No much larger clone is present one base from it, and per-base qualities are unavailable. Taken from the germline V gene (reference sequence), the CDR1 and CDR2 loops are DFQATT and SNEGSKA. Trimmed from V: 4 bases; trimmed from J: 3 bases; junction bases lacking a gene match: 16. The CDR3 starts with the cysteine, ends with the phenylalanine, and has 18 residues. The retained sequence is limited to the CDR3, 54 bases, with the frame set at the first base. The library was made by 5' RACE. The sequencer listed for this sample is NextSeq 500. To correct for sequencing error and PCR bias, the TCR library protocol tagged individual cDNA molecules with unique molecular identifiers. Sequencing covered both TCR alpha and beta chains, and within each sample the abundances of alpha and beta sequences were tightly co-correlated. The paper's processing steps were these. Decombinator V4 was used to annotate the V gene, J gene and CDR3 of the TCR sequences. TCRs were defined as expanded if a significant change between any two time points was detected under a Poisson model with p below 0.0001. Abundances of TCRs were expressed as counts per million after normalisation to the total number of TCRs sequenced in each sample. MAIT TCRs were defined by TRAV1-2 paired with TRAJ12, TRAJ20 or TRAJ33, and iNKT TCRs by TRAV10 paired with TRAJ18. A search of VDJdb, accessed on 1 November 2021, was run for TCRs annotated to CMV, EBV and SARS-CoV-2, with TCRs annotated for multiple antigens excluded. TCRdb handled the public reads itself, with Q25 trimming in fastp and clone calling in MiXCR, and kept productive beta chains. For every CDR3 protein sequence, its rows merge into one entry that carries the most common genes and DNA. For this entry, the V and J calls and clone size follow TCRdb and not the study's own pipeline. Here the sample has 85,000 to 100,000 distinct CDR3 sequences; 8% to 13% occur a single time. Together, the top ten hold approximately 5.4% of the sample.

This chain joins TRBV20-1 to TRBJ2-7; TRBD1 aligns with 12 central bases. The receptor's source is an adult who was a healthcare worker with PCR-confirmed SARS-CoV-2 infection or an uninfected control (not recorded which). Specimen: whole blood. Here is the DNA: TGCAGTGCTACCGGGACAGGGGGCTCACCTCCCCCGGGCTACGAGCAGTACTTC. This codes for CSATGTGGSPPPGYEQYF.